What follows are 21 T cell receptor beta chains derived from one specimen sequenced in a study of blood T cell repertoires in COVID-19. Assay: immunoSEQ multiplex PCR; the TCRdb copy retains only in-frame clones and omits some. The top ten hold approximately 33% of the sample, which has around 42,000 clones, roughly 80% seen once. Input material: peripheral blood. The receptors come from a woman aged 80 or older with acute or convalescent COVID-19.

The V call is TRBV29-1, the J call TRBJ2-5; perhaps TRBD1 as D (6 bases). Trimming removed 6 bases from V and 1 base from J, with 9 bases in between. Germline lookup yields CDR1 SQVTM and CDR2 ANQGSEA. The CDR3 spans 12 residues. The CDR3 coding sequence is TGCAGCGTCGGACAGATCCAAGAGACCCAGTACTTC. The encoded protein is CSVGQIQETQYF.

The genes are TRBV27 and TRBJ1-4, with D unresolved. The CDR3 totals 15 residues. Germline V gene sequence: CDR1 MNHEY, CDR2 SMNVEV (reference sequence). V was pared by 8 bases and J by 3 bases, with 16 bases between. For the CDR3, the DNA is TGTGCCAGCTCAAGAGCGCGCGGCTCTAATGAAAAACTGTTTTTT. It yields the protein CASSRARGSNEKLFF.

In nucleotides, the CDR3 is TGTGCCAGCAGACCCCAACTTGACAGGGGAAACACCATATATTTT. Protein product: CASRPQLDRGNTIYF. The chain is built from TRBV6-5 and TRBJ1-3; D is possibly TRBD1 (6 bases). The CDR3 is 15 amino acids. Germline CDR1 and CDR2: MNHEY and SVGAGI. Trimming stripped 6 bases from V and 4 bases from J, with 16 bases between.

The chain is built from TRBV12-3 or TRBV12-4 and TRBJ1-1; weak D call: TRBD1 (5 bases). The CDR3 runs 13 residues. The germline V and J ends were trimmed by 3 bases and 4 bases, with 9 bases remaining between them. DNA for the CDR3: TGTGCCAGCAGTTTCCCAAGGGGCACTGAAGCTTTCTTT. It translates to CASSFPRGTEAFF.

V is TRBV11-2 and J is TRBJ2-1; TRBD1 aligns across 10 bases. The CDR3 totals 18 residues. Germline V lookup: CDR1 SGHAT, CDR2 FQNNGV. V shed 5 bases and J 4 bases; nucleotides not matched to a gene: 14. CDR3 coding DNA: TGTGCCAGCAGCATACGTAGGCAGGGGGGACAGGGGTACAATGAGCAGTTCTTC. It translates to CASSIRRQGGQGYNEQFF. The full variable domain, with the rest looked up from reference TRBV11-2 and TRBJ2-1, is EAGVAQSPRYKIIEKRQSVAFWCNPISGHATLYWYQQILGQGPKLLIQFQNNGVVDDSQLPKDRFSAERLKGVDSTLKIQPAKLEDSAVYLCASSIRRQGGQGYNEQFFGPGTRLTVL.

This chain links TRBV4-3 with TRBJ2-6; TRBD1 is a possible D gene (5 bases). V was pared by 0 bases and J by 2 bases, with 14 bases between. The length of the CDR3 is 18 residues. Germline V lookup: CDR1 LGHNA, CDR2 YSLEER. Here the CDR3 reads CASSQEPIRVAGANVLTF. The CDR3 coding sequence is TGCGCCAGCAGCCAAGAACCAATCAGGGTGGCTGGGGCCAACGTCCTGACTTTC.

This clone was picked up one time. The J gene is TRBJ1-2, the V gene TRBV7-2, with 8 bases that match TRBD1. Germline V gene lookup returns CDR1 SGHTA and CDR2 FQGNSA. The CDR3 runs to 14 residues. V was clipped by 6 bases and J by 4 bases; unmatched bases: 7. The CDR3, as DNA: TGTGCCAGCAGTCCAGGGGGCGCGAGCTATGGCTACACCTTC. It specifies CASSPGGASYGYTF.

This clone was seen a handful of times. This chain uses TRBV5-1 with TRBJ2-7; the match to TRBD2 covers 8 bases. Trimming cost V 1 base and J 0 bases; bases outside gene matches: 3. This CDR3 contains 15 residues. Germline assignment: CDR1 SGHRS and CDR2 YFSETQ. The CDR3 loop is CASSLRGTSSYEQYF. As DNA, the CDR3 is TGCGCCAGCAGCTTGCGGGGGACTAGCTCCTACGAGCAGTACTTC. The variable domain in full, completed from reference TRBV5-1 and TRBJ2-7, reads KAGVTQTPRYLIKTRGQQVTLSCSPISGHRSVSWYQQTPGQGLQFLFEYFSETQRNKGNFPGRFSGRQFSNSRSEMNVSTLELGDSALYLCASSLRGTSSYEQYFGPGTRLTVT.

The chain couples TRBV2 to TRBJ1-3, with 9 bases identical to TRBD1. Germline V gene lookup returns CDR1 SNHLY and CDR2 FYNNEI. V gave up 5 bases and J gave up 3 bases; unmatched junction bases: 2. This CDR3 has 14 amino acids. The CDR3 DNA is TGTGCCAGCAGTTCGGACAGGGGTGGAAACACCATATATTTT. It encodes CASSSDRGGNTIYF.

A few counts support this clone. This rearrangement joins TRBV3-1 (or the pseudogene TRBV3-2) to TRBJ2-7; TRBD2 agrees at 7 bases. The CDR3 contains 14 residues. Germline-derived CDR1 and CDR2 are LGHDT and YNNKEL (reference sequence). Germline trimming cut 4 bases from V and 3 bases from J; bases unmatched to any gene: 6. The CDR3 reads CASSPAGTNYEQYF. For the CDR3, the DNA is TGTGCCAGCAGCCCGGCCGGGACTAACTACGAGCAGTACTTC.

The genes are TRBV5-1 and TRBJ2-2; perhaps TRBD2 as D (5 bases). The CDR3 length is 15 residues. The germline gives CDR1 SGHRS, CDR2 YFSETQ. The V end was cut by 0 bases, the J end by 6 bases, with 12 bases between. CDR3: CASSLVGLASGELFF. CDR3 DNA: TGCGCCAGCAGCTTGGTTGGGCTAGCCTCCGGGGAGCTGTTTTTT.

Concerning this clone itself: In the same sample, other DNA sequences code for this CDR3. The genes are TRBV7-2 and TRBJ2-1; 9 positions agree with TRBD2. Per the germline V gene, CDR1 is SGHTA and CDR2 is FQGNSA. The CDR3 spans 15 residues. V shed 0 bases and J 4 bases; nucleotides not matched to a gene: 1. DNA for the CDR3: TGTGCCAGCAGCTTAGCCAGCGGGAGGTACAATGAGCAGTTCTTC. Translating it yields CASSLASGRYNEQFF.

This chain joins TRBV30 and TRBJ1-1, with a possible D match to TRBD1 (6 bases). The CDR3 consists of 11 residues. Germline assignment: CDR1 GTSNPN and CDR2 SVGIG (reference sequence). The CDR3 coding sequence is TGTGCGGGGGCCATGAACACTGAAGCTTTCTTT. It is translated as CAGAMNTEAFF.

This clone has only a few counts. This chain joins TRBV18 and TRBJ1-5; 7 positions agree with TRBD1. From germline, CDR1 is KGHSH and CDR2 LQKENI. J was trimmed by 2 bases and V by 3 bases; bases with no gene match: 1. The CDR3 contains 14 residues. CDR3 sequence reads: CASSPTGGNQPQHF. CDR3 bases: TGTGCCAGCTCACCCACAGGGGGCAATCAGCCCCAGCATTTT.

The CDR3 DNA reads as TGTGCCAGTAGCAGATTAGCGGGAGAGCTCGGGGAGCTGTTTTTT. It is translated as CASSRLAGELGELFF. This chain uses TRBV19 with TRBJ2-2, with TRBD2 matching 9 bases. The V gene end was trimmed by 6 bases and the J gene end by 7 bases; junction bases not matched to a gene: 9. There are 15 residues in the CDR3. Germline CDR1 reads LNHDA; CDR2 reads SQIVND (reference sequence).

The V call is TRBV25-1, the J call TRBJ1-2, with 7 bases fitting TRBD1. V was clipped by 6 bases and J by 4 bases; unmatched bases: 5. The CDR3 is made up of 13 amino acids. CDR1 and CDR2 from the germline V gene are MGHDK and SYGVNS. DNA of the CDR3: TGTGCCAGCAGCAGGACAGGCGCCTATGGCTACACCTTC. Protein product: CASSRTGAYGYTF.

The chain has TRBV20-1 and TRBJ1-4; tentative D call: TRBD1 (5 bases). Trimming removed 3 bases at V and 8 bases at J, with 13 bases between. Germline V lookup: CDR1 DFQATT, CDR2 SNEGSKA (reference sequence). This CDR3 region has 13 residues. CDR3: CSASSGWREKLFF. CDR3 nucleotide sequence: TGCAGTGCTAGTTCAGGGTGGCGGGAAAAACTGTTTTTT.

This chain connects TRBV7-2 to TRBJ2-2, with D maybe TRBD2 (6 bases). V lost 8 bases to trimming and J lost 6 bases, with 22 bases between them. The CDR3 consists of 16 residues. The V gene's germline CDR1 is SGHTA and CDR2 FQGNSA. DNA for the CDR3: TGTGCCAGCCCTTTCTCCCCGGCAGGGAGGTCCGGGGAGCTGTTTTTT. This encodes CASPFSPAGRSGELFF.

This clone was observed a single time. One end of the junction varies from germline; a read error may be responsible. This sample also contains other DNA sequences that code for the same CDR3. This chain links TRBV7-9 with TRBJ1-5; tentatively, D is TRBD1 (5 bases). CDR1 and CDR2 from the germline V gene are SEHNR and FQNEAQ (reference sequence). The CDR3 contains 16 residues. The CDR3 region has the DNA TGTGCTAGCAGCCGGGTGTACTGGGGGGAATTGGAGCCCCAGCATTTT. This translates into CASSRVYWGELEPQHF.

The V call is TRBV7-9, the J call TRBJ1-3; D might be TRBD1 (6 bases). Germline CDR1 reads SEHNR; CDR2 reads FQNEAQ (reference sequence). V lost 1 base and J 11 bases, leaving 15 bases between the germline ends. The CDR3 spans 14 residues. The CDR3 loop is CASSLGRGQFSIYF. As DNA, the CDR3 is TGTGCCAGCAGCTTAGGGCGAGGACAGTTTTCCATATATTTT.

The chain couples TRBV20-1 to TRBJ2-1; D might be TRBD2 (6 bases). The CDR3 is made up of 13 amino acids. Trimming left V 3 bases short and J 6 bases short, with 12 bases between. In germline, CDR1 is DFQATT, CDR2 SNEGSKA (reference sequence). CDR3 in amino acids: CSASVAGSNEQFF. The CDR3, as DNA: TGCAGTGCTAGTGTGGCGGGGTCCAATGAGCAGTTCTTC.